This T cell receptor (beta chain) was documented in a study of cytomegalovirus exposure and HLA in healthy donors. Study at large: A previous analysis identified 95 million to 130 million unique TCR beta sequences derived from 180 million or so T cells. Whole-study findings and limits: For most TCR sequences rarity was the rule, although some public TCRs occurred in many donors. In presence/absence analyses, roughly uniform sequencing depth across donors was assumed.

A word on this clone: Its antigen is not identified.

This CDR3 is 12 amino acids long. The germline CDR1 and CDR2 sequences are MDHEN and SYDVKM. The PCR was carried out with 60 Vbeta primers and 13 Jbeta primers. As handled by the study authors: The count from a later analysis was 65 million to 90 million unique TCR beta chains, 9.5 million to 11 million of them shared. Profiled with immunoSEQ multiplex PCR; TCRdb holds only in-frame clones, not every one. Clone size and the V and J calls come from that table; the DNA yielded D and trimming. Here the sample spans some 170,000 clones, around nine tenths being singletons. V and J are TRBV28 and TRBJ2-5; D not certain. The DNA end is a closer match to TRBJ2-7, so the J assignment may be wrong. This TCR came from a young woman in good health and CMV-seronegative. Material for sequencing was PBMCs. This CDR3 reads CASGQVAYEQYF. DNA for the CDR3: TGTGCCAGCGGCCAGGTGGCCTACGAGCAGTACTTC.